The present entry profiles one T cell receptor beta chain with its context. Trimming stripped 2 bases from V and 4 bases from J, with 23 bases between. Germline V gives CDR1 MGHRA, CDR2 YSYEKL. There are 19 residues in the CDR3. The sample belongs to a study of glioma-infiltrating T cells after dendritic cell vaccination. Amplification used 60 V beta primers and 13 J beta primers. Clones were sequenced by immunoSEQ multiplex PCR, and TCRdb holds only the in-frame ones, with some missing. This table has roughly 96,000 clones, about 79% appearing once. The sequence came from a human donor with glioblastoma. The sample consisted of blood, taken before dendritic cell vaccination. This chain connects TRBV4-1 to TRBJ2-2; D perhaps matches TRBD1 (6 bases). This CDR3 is CASSQPKGEQGVATGELFF. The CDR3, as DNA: TGCGCCAGCAGCCAACCAAAGGGGGAACAGGGAGTGGCCACCGGGGAGCTGTTTTTT.